This T cell receptor beta chain was sequenced in a study of cytomegalovirus exposure and HLA in healthy donors. Regarding the study as a whole: In a later analysis, HLA-C alleles had the fewest associated TCRs, DRB1 alleles the most.

A multiplex PCR was run with 60 Vbeta primers and 13 Jbeta primers. This table comes from immunoSEQ multiplex PCR, and its TCRdb copy is limited to in-frame clones, with some not included. The data contain 150,000 to 170,000 clones, around 79% of them singletons. V dropped 5 bases and J dropped 3; count of bases not matched to a gene: 9. The CDR3 spans 15 residues. The germline gives CDR1 SGHTA, CDR2 FQGTGA. This clone was observed a few times. Its antigen remains unidentified. This chain joins TRBV7-3 and TRBJ1-1, with 7 bases that match TRBD1. The origin of this receptor is a man aged 25-40 years in good health and CMV-seropositive. What was sequenced was PBMCs. The CDR3 here is CASSPITGADTEAFF. The CDR3 region has the DNA TGTGCCAGCAGCCCTATAACAGGGGCTGACACTGAAGCTTTCTTT.